The 27 T cell receptor beta chains listed next were all sequenced from one sample in a study of T cell responses to AZD1222 COVID-19 vaccine. Produced via immunoSEQ multiplex PCR; TCRdb's table is partial and in-frame only. This sample has about 180,000 clones; just over 90% occur once, and the top ten carry approximately 3%. Sample: peripheral blood, taken on day 0 of AZD1222 vaccination. The source is an adult in good health.

The chain has TRBV5-4 and TRBJ2-1, with D maybe TRBD2 (6 bases). Germline values: CDR1 SGHNT, CDR2 YYREEE (reference sequence). Trimming left V 0 bases short and J 2 bases short, with 15 bases between. This CDR3 is 17 amino acids long. CDR3 DNA: TGTGCCAGCAGCTTGGGCGGGATGGAGGGCGCCTACAATGAGCAGTTCTTC. Translation: CASSLGGMEGAYNEQFF.

The chain uses TRBV6-5 and TRBJ2-1; 8 bases map to TRBD2. CDR3 size: 15 residues. V lost 5 bases, J lost 4 bases, and 7 bases stayed unmatched. Germline V gene lookup returns CDR1 MNHEY and CDR2 SVGAGI. Here the CDR3 DNA reads TGTGCCAGCAGTCTTTCGGGACTAGAGTACAATGAGCAGTTCTTC. Protein: CASSLSGLEYNEQFF.

The V gene is TRBV3-1 (or the pseudogene TRBV3-2), the J gene TRBJ2-1, with D unresolved. This CDR3 is 15 amino acids long. Per germline, CDR1 LGHDT and CDR2 YNNKEL (reference sequence). V lost 0 bases, J lost 9 bases, and 15 bases lay in between. CDR3 sequence reads: CASSQDLGVLVEQFF. CDR3 nucleotide sequence: TGTGCCAGCAGCCAAGATCTCGGTGTGTTGGTTGAGCAGTTCTTC.

This clone was detected once. CDR3 coding DNA: TGTGCCCTAAACAGGGGGCAGGGTAGTGAAGCTTTCTTT. Translated: CALNRGQGSEAFF. The V call is TRBV5-8, the J call TRBJ1-1; the match to TRBD1 covers 9 bases. Trimming cost V 10 bases and J 7 bases; bases outside gene matches: 11. The CDR3 length is 13 residues. Germline lookup yields CDR1 SGHTS and CDR2 YDEGEE.

The rearrangement joins TRBV21-1 to TRBJ2-7; the DNA was not compared with TRBD1, the D call given in the table. TRBV21-1 is labeled a pseudogene. The CDR3 has 13 amino acids. As DNA, the CDR3 is TGTGCCAGTCTGAGACAGGGCCCCTACGAGCAGTACTTC. Its protein is CASLRQGPYEQYF.

This clone was seen once. This chain connects TRBV2 to TRBJ2-3, with a weak D call TRBD1 (6 bases). The germline V gene has CDR1 SNHLY and CDR2 FYNNEI. The CDR3 is 15 residues long. The V end was cut by 7 bases, the J end by 0 bases, with 14 bases between. The CDR3 coding sequence is TGTGCCAGCACCCCGGACAGCGCTAGCACAGATACGCAGTATTTT. Translated: CASTPDSASTDTQYF.

The chain uses TRBV7-8 and TRBJ1-2, with no clear D. This CDR3 is 15 amino acids long. In germline, CDR1 is SGHVS, CDR2 FQNEAQ. V lost 5 bases and J 0 bases, leaving 13 bases between the germline ends. The CDR3 reads CASSQDGASNYGYTF. The CDR3, as DNA: TGTGCCAGCAGCCAAGACGGAGCTTCTAACTATGGCTACACCTTC.

This chain links TRBV19 with TRBJ1-1; no firm D call. The CDR3 has 13 amino acids. The V end lost 9 bases, the J end lost 7 bases, and 18 bases lay between the germline ends. Germline V gene sequence: CDR1 LNHDA, CDR2 SQIVND (reference sequence). CDR3 nucleotides: TGTGCCAGCACTAAGCCCTCTCTCGATGAAGCTTTCTTT. It is translated as CASTKPSLDEAFF.

This chain joins TRBV4-3 and TRBJ1-6, with D uncertain. The CDR3 length is 17 residues. The V gene's germline CDR1 is LGHNA and CDR2 YSLEER. Trimming pared 3 bases from V and 0 bases from J, leaving 12 bases between. The DNA of the CDR3 is TGCGCCAGCAGCCAGGAAAAGTCGAGCTCCTATAATTCACCCCTCCACTTT. This codes for CASSQEKSSSYNSPLHF.

The chain uses TRBV3-1 (or the pseudogene TRBV3-2) and TRBJ1-1, with 10 bases lining up with TRBD1. The germline gives CDR1 LGHDT, CDR2 YNNKEL (reference sequence). The CDR3 spans 15 residues. Losses at the gene ends were 2 bases for V and 1 base for J; bases not matched to a gene: 1. The CDR3 nucleotides are TGTGCCAGCAGCCAATGGACAGGGGGGAACACTGAAGCTTTCTTT. Its translation: CASSQWTGGNTEAFF.

This sequence joins TRBV5-6 and TRBJ2-3, with D possibly TRBD2 on 6 matching bases. This CDR3 region has 16 residues. Germline CDR1 is SGHDT and CDR2 is YYEEEE. With 4 bases removed from V and 4 bases from J, the gap between germline ends came to 19 bases. The CDR3 spells CASSPWGLPGADTQYF. The CDR3 DNA is TGTGCCAGCAGCCCCTGGGGACTCCCGGGAGCAGATACGCAGTATTTT.

The gene calls are TRBV12-3 or TRBV12-4 and TRBJ1-2; D is possibly TRBD1 (6 bases). This CDR3 has 13 residues. V was cut by 6 bases and J by 4 bases, with 12 bases left in between. The CDR3 DNA reads TGTGCCAGCAGGCCGGGACATTCCTATGGCTACACCTTC. It translates to CASRPGHSYGYTF.

This clone was found once. This chain joins TRBV5-8 and TRBJ1-4; D not certain. The germline gives CDR1 SGHTS, CDR2 YDEGEE. The CDR3 totals 15 residues. V lost 3 bases and J lost 8, with 17 bases in between. The chain's CDR3 is CASSSDRGLLEKLFF. The DNA of the CDR3 is TGTGCCAGCAGCTCTGATCGGGGATTGTTAGAAAAACTGTTTTTT.

The J gene is TRBJ2-3, the V gene TRBV27, with 7 bases fitting TRBD2. CDR1 and CDR2 from the germline V gene are MNHEY and SMNVEV (reference sequence). The CDR3 contains 15 residues. Trimming cost V 1 base and J 4 bases; bases outside gene matches: 5. Written as DNA, the CDR3 is TGTGCCAGCAGTTTATGGGCTAGCGGAGCAGATACGCAGTATTTT. It specifies CASSLWASGADTQYF.

The chain links TRBV19 to TRBJ2-2, with TRBD2 matching over 14 bases. V was pared by 7 bases and J by 5 bases, with 12 bases of the junction left unmatched. Germline CDR1 LNHDA, CDR2 SQIVND (reference sequence). The CDR3 loop spans 18 amino acids. The CDR3 coding sequence is TGTGCCAGTACCCGCCGCGGGACTAGCGGGGGCCCTACCGGGGAGCTGTTTTTT. Amino acid sequence: CASTRRGTSGGPTGELFF.

The chain joins TRBV11-1 to TRBJ2-2; 9 nucleotides align to TRBD2. The CDR3 length is 14 residues. V dropped 8 bases and J dropped 6; count of bases not matched to a gene: 7. Germline-derived CDR1 and CDR2 are SGHAT and FQDESV (reference sequence). CDR3 DNA sequence: TGTGCCAGCTTCAGCGGGGGGTCCCCCGGGGAGCTGTTTTTT. This encodes CASFSGGSPGELFF.

The CDR3 spells CASSQVRGAYEQYF. CDR3 DNA sequence: TGCGCCAGCAGCCAAGTGAGGGGGGCTTACGAGCAGTACTTC. The chain employs TRBV4-3 and TRBJ2-7; D may match TRBD1 or TRBD2 (6 bases each). Germline-derived CDR1 and CDR2 are LGHNA and YSLEER. CDR3 length equals 14 residues. V lost 1 base to trimming and J lost 4 bases, with 11 bases between them.

V is TRBV7-9 and J is TRBJ2-7; D unclear. The CDR3 spans 16 residues. Germline loops: CDR1 SEHNR, CDR2 FQNEAQ (reference sequence). The germline V and J ends were trimmed by 1 base and 3 bases, with 16 bases remaining between them. CDR3 in amino acids: CASSLVPPQAYYEQYF. The CDR3 nucleotides are TGTGCCAGCAGCTTAGTCCCTCCTCAGGCTTACTACGAGCAGTACTTC.

V and J are TRBV11-2 and TRBJ2-7; D is possibly TRBD1 (5 bases). Per the germline V gene, CDR1 is SGHAT and CDR2 is FQNNGV. V lost 3 bases and J lost 3, with 18 bases in between. The CDR3 sequence is 16 residues long. CDR3 bases: TGTGCCAGCAGCTTCGAGGCGCAGGGCAGGATCTACGAGCAGTACTTC. Its protein is CASSFEAQGRIYEQYF.

This chain connects TRBV4-3 to TRBJ1-2, with TRBD1 matching over 12 bases. The CDR3 contains 16 residues. Trimming cost V 4 bases and J 8 bases; bases outside gene matches: 11. Germline V gene sequence: CDR1 LGHNA, CDR2 YSLEER. The CDR3 spells CASSPSYRDRGQGYTF. CDR3 coding DNA: TGCGCCAGCAGCCCCTCGTACCGGGACAGGGGGCAAGGCTACACCTTC.

J is TRBJ1-5 and V is TRBV6-5; D may be TRBD1 (5 bases). Trimming left V 5 bases short and J 0 bases short, with 11 bases between. Germline lookup yields CDR1 MNHEY and CDR2 SVGAGI. The CDR3 runs 15 residues. For the CDR3, the DNA is TGTGCCAGCAGTACACCGGACAATAGCAATCAGCCCCAGCATTTT. Amino acids: CASSTPDNSNQPQHF.

In this sample, this clone turned up once. CDR3 nucleotide sequence: TGCGCCAGCAGCCGAGACCTCCTTATGAACACTGAAGCTTTCTTT. It yields the protein CASSRDLLMNTEAFF. The rearrangement uses TRBV4-3 and TRBJ1-1; D not certain. Germline-derived CDR1 and CDR2 are LGHNA and YSLEER. This CDR3 comprises 15 residues. V dropped 4 bases and J dropped 0 bases, with 12 bases sitting between them.

In nucleotides, the CDR3 is TGTGCCAGCAGCCAAGATTGGGGGAATTGGGGCTACACCTTC. Its protein product is CASSQDWGNWGYTF. The chain employs TRBV4-2 and TRBJ1-2, with TRBD1 as a possible D gene (5 bases). CDR3 length: 14 amino acids. Trimming took 0 bases from V and 8 from J, leaving 13 bases between them. Germline V gene sequence: CDR1 LGHNA, CDR2 YNFKEQ.

This clone was picked up one time. The genes are TRBV30 and TRBJ2-4; maybe TRBD2 (6 bases). V dropped 0 bases and J dropped 9 bases, with 12 bases sitting between them. The CDR3 extends over 13 amino acids. Germline lookup yields CDR1 GTSNPN and CDR2 SVGIG (reference sequence). The CDR3 protein is CAWSVSGDAIQYF. The CDR3 nucleotides read TGTGCCTGGAGTGTATCGGGGGATGCCATTCAGTACTTC.

CDR3 residues: CASSLGPQGPTNEKLFF. In DNA form, the CDR3 reads TGCGCCAGCAGCTTGGGCCCTCAGGGCCCGACTAATGAAAAACTGTTTTTT. The chain carries TRBV5-1 and TRBJ1-4, with a weak D call TRBD1 (5 bases). V lost 0 bases and J 2 bases, leaving 14 bases between the germline ends. The CDR3 loop spans 17 amino acids. CDR1 SGHRS and CDR2 YFSETQ come from the germline V gene.

The chain uses TRBV3-1 (or the pseudogene TRBV3-2) and TRBJ1-1; D perhaps matches TRBD1 (5 bases). The CDR3 length is 15 residues. Germline CDR1 and CDR2: LGHDT and YNNKEL (reference sequence). Trimming left V 4 bases short and J 0 bases short, with 12 bases between. CDR3 in amino acids: CASSPLQDLNTEAFF. The CDR3 nucleotides are TGTGCCAGCAGCCCCTTACAGGACCTGAACACTGAAGCTTTCTTT.

This sequence joins TRBV18 and TRBJ2-7; unclear D gene. CDR1 KGHSH and CDR2 LQKENI come from the germline V gene. Trimming removed 2 bases from V and 4 bases from J, with 9 bases in between. This CDR3 comprises 13 residues. The CDR3 is CASSPGIQYEQYF. DNA for the CDR3: TGTGCCAGCTCACCAGGGATCCAATACGAGCAGTACTTC.